This section outlines one T cell receptor (beta chain) sequence together with its context. Its matching antigen is unknown. The sample belongs to a study of cytomegalovirus exposure and HLA in healthy donors. Study overall: The 100 to 150 validation repertoires and the 666 first-cohort repertoires shared a platform, a later analysis reported. Study-wide results and limits: Subsequent analysis of the 110 or so validation repertoires found a tendency for first-cohort TCR clusters to co-occur.

Produced via immunoSEQ multiplex PCR; TCRdb's table is partial and in-frame only. The table lists about 120,000 clones, roughly 89% of them singletons. V lost 1 base to trimming and J lost 3 bases, with 9 bases between them. CDR1 and CDR2 from the germline V gene are LGHNA and YNFKEQ. The CDR3 spans 15 residues. This chain connects TRBV4-2 to TRBJ2-2; TRBD2 is a possible D gene (7 bases). This receptor was obtained from a woman aged 18-29 years in good health and CMV-seronegative. Sample: PBMCs. Written as DNA, the CDR3 is TGTGCCAGCAGCCAAGGGGAGGGGGACACCGGGGAGCTGTTTTTT. Its translation is CASSQGEGDTGELFF.